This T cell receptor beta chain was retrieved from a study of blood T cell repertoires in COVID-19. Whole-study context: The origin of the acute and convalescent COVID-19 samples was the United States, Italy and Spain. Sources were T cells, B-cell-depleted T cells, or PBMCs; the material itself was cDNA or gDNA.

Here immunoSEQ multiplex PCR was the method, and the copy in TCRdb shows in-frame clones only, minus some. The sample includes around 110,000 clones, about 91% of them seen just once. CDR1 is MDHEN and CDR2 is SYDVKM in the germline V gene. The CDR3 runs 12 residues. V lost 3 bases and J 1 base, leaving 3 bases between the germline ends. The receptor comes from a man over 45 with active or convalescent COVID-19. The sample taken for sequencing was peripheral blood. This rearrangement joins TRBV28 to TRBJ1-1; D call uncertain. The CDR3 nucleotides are TGTGCCAGCAGTTTCGGGAACACTGAAGCTTTCTTT. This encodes CASSFGNTEAFF.